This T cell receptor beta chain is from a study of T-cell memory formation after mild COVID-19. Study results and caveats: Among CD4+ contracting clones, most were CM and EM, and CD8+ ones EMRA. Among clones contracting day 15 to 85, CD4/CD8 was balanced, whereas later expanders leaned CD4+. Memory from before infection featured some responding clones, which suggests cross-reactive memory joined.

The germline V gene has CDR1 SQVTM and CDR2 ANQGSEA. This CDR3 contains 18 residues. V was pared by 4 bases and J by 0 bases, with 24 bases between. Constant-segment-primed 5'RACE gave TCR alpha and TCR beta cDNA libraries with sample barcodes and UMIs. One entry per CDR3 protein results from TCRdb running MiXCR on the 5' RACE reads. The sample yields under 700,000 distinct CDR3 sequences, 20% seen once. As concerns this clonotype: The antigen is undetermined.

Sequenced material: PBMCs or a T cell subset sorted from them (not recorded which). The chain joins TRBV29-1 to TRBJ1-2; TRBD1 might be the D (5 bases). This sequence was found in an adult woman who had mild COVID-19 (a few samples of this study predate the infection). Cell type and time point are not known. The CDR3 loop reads CSVVGDFTIGGANYGYTF. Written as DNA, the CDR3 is TGCAGCGTTGTAGGGGACTTTACCATTGGGGGAGCTAACTATGGCTACACCTTC.